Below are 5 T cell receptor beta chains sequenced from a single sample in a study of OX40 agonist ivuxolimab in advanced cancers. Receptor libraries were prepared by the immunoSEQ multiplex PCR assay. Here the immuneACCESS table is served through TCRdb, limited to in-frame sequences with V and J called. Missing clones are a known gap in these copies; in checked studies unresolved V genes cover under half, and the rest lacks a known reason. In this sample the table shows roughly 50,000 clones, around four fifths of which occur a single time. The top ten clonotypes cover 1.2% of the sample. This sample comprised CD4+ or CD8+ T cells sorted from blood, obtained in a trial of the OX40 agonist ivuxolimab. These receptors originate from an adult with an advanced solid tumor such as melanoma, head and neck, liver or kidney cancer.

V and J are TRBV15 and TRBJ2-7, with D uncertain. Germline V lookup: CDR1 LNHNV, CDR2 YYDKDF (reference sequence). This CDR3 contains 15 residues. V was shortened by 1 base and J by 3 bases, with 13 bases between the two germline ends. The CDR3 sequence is CATSRGRTDDYEQYF. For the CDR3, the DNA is TGTGCCACCAGCAGAGGGCGGACGGACGACTACGAGCAGTACTTC.

The DNA of the CDR3 is TGTGCCAGCTCAACGTGGACAGGATCCTACAATGAGCAGTTCTTC. Translating gives CASSTWTGSYNEQFF. The gene calls are TRBV18 and TRBJ2-1; 7 nucleotides match TRBD1. J gave up 1 base and V 5 bases, and 5 bases lay outside the gene matches. Germline CDR1 KGHSH, CDR2 LQKENI. The CDR3 consists of 15 residues.

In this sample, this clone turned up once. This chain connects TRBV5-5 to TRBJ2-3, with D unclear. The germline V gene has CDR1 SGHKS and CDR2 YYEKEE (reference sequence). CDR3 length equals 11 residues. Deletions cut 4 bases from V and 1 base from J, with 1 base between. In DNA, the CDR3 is TGTGCCAGCAGCCGCACAGATACGCAGTATTTT. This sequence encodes CASSRTDTQYF. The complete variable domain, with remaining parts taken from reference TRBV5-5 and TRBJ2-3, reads DAGVTQSPTHLIKTRGQQVTLRCSPISGHKSVSWYQQVLGQGPQFIFQYYEKEERGRGNFPDRFSARQFPNYSSELNVNALLLGDSALYLCASSRTDTQYFGPGTRLTVL.

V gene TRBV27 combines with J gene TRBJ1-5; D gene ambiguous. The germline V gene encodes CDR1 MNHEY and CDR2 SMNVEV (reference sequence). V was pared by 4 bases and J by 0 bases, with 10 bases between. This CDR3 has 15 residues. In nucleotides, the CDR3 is TGTGCCAGCAGTTCCCTAGCCTATAGCAATCAGCCCCAGCATTTT. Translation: CASSSLAYSNQPQHF.

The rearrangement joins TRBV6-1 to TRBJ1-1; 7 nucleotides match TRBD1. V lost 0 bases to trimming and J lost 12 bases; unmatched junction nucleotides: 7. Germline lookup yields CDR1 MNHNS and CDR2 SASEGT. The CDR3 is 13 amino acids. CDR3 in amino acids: CASSEAGGRKTFF. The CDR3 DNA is TGTGCCAGCAGTGAAGCAGGGGGCCGGAAAACTTTCTTT.